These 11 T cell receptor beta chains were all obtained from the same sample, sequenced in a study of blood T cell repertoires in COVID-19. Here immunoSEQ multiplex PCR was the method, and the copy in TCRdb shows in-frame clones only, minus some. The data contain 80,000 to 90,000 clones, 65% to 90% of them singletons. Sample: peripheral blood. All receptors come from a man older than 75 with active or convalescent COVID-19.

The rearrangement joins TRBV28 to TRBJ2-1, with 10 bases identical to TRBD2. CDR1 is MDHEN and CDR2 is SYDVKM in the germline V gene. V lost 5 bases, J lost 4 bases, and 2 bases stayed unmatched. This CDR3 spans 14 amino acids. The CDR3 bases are TGTGCCAGCAGTCGGACTAGCGGTTACAATGAGCAGTTCTTC. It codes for CASSRTSGYNEQFF.

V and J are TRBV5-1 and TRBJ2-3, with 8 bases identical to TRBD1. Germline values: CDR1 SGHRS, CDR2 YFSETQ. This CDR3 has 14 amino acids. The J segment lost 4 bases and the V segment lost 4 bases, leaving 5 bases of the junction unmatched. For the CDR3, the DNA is TGCGCCAGCAGCCCAGGACAGGGCGCAGATACGCAGTATTTT. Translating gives CASSPGQGADTQYF.

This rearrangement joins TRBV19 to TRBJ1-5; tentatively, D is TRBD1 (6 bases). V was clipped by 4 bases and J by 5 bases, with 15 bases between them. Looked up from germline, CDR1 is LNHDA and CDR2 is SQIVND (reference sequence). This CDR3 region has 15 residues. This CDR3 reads CASSTPPGHDQPQHF. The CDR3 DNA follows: TGTGCCAGTAGTACTCCACCGGGACACGATCAGCCCCAGCATTTT. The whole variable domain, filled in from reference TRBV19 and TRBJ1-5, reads DGGITQSPKYLFRKEGQNVTLSCEQNLNHDAMYWYRQDPGQGLRLIYYSQIVNDFQKGDIAEGYSVSREKKESFPLTVTSAQKNPTAFYLCASSTPPGHDQPQHFGDGTRLSIL.

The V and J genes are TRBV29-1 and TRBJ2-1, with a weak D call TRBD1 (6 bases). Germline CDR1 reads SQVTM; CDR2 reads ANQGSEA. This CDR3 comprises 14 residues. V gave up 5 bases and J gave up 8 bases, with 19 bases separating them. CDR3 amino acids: CSVSFSQGFDEQFF. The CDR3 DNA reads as TGCAGCGTTTCATTCTCGCAGGGGTTCGATGAGCAGTTCTTC.

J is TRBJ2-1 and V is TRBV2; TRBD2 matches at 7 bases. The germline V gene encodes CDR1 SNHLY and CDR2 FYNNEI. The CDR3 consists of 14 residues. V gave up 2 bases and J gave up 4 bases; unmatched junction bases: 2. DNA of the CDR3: TGTGCCAGCAGTGAACTGCGGGAGTACAATGAGCAGTTCTTC. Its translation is CASSELREYNEQFF.

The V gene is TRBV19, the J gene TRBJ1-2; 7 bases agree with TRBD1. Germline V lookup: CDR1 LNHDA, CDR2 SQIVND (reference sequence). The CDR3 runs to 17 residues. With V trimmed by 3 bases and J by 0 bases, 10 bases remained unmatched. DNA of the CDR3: TGTGCCAGTAGTATGTCTAGAGGGGACAGCACTAACTATGGCTACACCTTC. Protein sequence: CASSMSRGDSTNYGYTF.

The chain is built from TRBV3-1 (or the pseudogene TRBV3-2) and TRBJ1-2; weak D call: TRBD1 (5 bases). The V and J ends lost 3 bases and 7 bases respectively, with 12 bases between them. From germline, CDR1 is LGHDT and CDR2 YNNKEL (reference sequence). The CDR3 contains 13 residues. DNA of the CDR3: TGTGCCAGCAGCCATGAAGGGGTAGGTGGCTACACCTTC. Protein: CASSHEGVGGYTF.

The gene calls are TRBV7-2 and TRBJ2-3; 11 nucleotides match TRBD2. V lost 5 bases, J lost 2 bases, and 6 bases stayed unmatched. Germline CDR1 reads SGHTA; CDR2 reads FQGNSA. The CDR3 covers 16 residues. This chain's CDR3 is CASSRTSGRYTDTQYF. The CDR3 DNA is TGTGCCAGCAGCCGCACTAGCGGGAGATACACAGATACGCAGTATTTT. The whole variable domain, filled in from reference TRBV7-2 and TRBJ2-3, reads GAGVSQSPSNKVTEKGKDVELRCDPISGHTALYWYRQSLGQGLEFLIYFQGNSAPDKSGLPSDRFSAERTGGSVSTLTIQRTQQEDSAVYLCASSRTSGRYTDTQYFGPGTRLTVL.

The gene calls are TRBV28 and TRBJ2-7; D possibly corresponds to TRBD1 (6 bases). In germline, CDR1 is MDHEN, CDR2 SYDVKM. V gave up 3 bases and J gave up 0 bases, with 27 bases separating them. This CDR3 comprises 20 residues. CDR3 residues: CASSFFRGWTVGLLSYEQYF. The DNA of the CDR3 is TGTGCCAGCAGTTTTTTTCGTGGTTGGACAGTGGGCCTCCTCTCCTACGAGCAGTACTTC. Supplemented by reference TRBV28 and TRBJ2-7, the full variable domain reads DVKVTQSSRYLVKRTGEKVFLECVQDMDHENMFWYRQDPGLGLRLIYFSYDVKMKEKGDIPEGYSVSREKKERFSLILESASTNQTSMYLCASSFFRGWTVGLLSYEQYFGPGTRLTVT.

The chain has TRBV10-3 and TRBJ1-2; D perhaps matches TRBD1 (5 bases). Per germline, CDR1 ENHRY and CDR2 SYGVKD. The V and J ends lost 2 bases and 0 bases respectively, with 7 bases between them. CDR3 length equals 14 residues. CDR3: CAISEQGTNYGYTF. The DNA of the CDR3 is TGTGCCATCAGTGAGCAGGGTACTAACTATGGCTACACCTTC.

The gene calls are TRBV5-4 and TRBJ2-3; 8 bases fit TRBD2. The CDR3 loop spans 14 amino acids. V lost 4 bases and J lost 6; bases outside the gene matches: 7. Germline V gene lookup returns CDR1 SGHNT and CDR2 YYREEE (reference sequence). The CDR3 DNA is TGTGCCAGCAGCGCTCGGGAGGGCCGCGATACGCAGTATTTT. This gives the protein CASSAREGRDTQYF.